These T cell receptor beta chains were read from a single sample in a study of radiotherapy plus CTLA-4 blockade in lung cancer. Using immunoSEQ multiplex PCR, the repertoire was profiled, and TCRdb retains in-frame clones only, with some absent. The sample lists more than 40,000 clones, approximately 78% seen once, with 3.3% in the top ten. Sequencing used peripheral blood, obtained from a patient treated with radiotherapy plus ipilimumab. These receptors were collected from a human donor with non-small cell lung cancer who had stable disease on radiotherapy plus ipilimumab. CDR3s include the opening cysteine and the closing phenylalanine or tryptophan. The D gene is left open where the match is weak. Clone size is stated in some rows and not others, as once, few, many or a class when expanded.

D,J,V,size,DNA,CDR3
NA,TRBJ2-5,TRBV18,NA,TGTGCCAGCTCACCCCAGACAGGAACGAAGGAGACCCAGTACTTC,CASSPQTGTKETQYF
NA,TRBJ1-2,TRBV9,NA,TGTGCCAGCAGCGTAGCTGAACAGGGTTATTATGGCTACACCTTC,CASSVAEQGYYGYTF
TRBD2,TRBJ2-5,TRBV5-1,NA,TGCGCCAGAACGCCGGGGGTTCTAGCGGGAGCCCCTCAAGAGACCCAGTACTTC,CARTPGVLAGAPQETQYF
TRBD2,TRBJ2-1,TRBV2,NA,TGTGCCAGCAGCCCGGGACTAGCGGGAGGGTTGGATGAGCAGTTCTTC,CASSPGLAGGLDEQFF
NA,TRBJ1-6,TRBV5-4,NA,TGTGCCAGCAGCTTGGACCCCCCAGGGGATAATTCACCCCTCCACTTT,CASSLDPPGDNSPLHF
TRBD1,TRBJ1-3,TRBV9,NA,TGTGCCAGCAGCGCCGACAGGGGGCTCTCTGGAAACACCATATATTTT,CASSADRGLSGNTIYF
TRBD1,TRBJ2-2,TRBV11-2,NA,TGTGCCAGCAGCTCTGGACAGGGGAACACCGGGGAGCTGTTTTTT,CASSSGQGNTGELFF
NA,TRBJ1-1,TRBV7-3,NA,TGTGCCAGCAGCTTAAACGGGGGGGCTGCCGGGACTGAAGCTTTCTTT,CASSLNGGAAGTEAFF
TRBD1,TRBJ2-3,TRBV18,NA,TGTGCCAGCTCACCCCGGGACAGGAGCACAGATACGCAGTATTTT,CASSPRDRSTDTQYF
TRBD1,TRBJ1-2,TRBV7-2,NA,TGTGCCAGCAGCTCAAAAGGACAGGGGGCCTCTGGGTATGGCTACACCTTC,CASSSKGQGASGYGYTF
NA,TRBJ2-3,TRBV29-1,few,TGCAGCGTTTTGCCGGGGACAGATACGCAGTATTTT,CSVLPGTDTQYF
TRBD1,TRBJ2-1,TRBV6-1,NA,TGTGCCAGCAGTCCGCCCGGGACAGGGAACCATGAGCAGTTCTTC,CASSPPGTGNHEQFF
NA,TRBJ1-5,TRBV6-1,once,TGTGCCAGCAGTGAAGGGAGGAGCAATCAGCCCCAGCATTTT,CASSEGRSNQPQHF
NA,TRBJ2-5,TRBV19,NA,TGTGCCAGTAGTACGACTTGGAAGGAGACCCAGTACTTC,CASSTTWKETQYF
TRBD1,TRBJ2-5,TRBV6-6,NA,TGTGCCAGCACCCCCCGGGACAGGGGGCGGGAGGAGACCCAGTACTTC,CASTPRDRGREETQYF
NA,TRBJ2-2,TRBV4-3,NA,TGCGCCAGCAGCCAAAACAGGGCGAACACCGGGGAGCTGTTTTTT,CASSQNRANTGELFF
NA,TRBJ2-1,TRBV11-2,NA,TGTGCCAGCAGCTTCCCCCCGGGGGAGCAGTTCTTC,CASSFPPGEQFF
NA,TRBJ2-7,TRBV28,once,TGTGCCAGCAGTCGTGTACAGGGCCACGAGCAGTACTTC,CASSRVQGHEQYF
TRBD2,TRBJ2-7,TRBV30,NA,TGTGCCTTTAGCGGGAGTACCTACGAGCAGTACTTC,CAFSGSTYEQYF
TRBD2,TRBJ2-7,TRBV7-6,few,TGTGCCAGCAGCTTAACGCTAGCGGCGTACTACGAGCAGTACTTC,CASSLTLAAYYEQYF
TRBD1,TRBJ2-3,TRBV9,NA,TGTGCCAGCAGCGTAGCCCGGGACAGGGGGCCCCGCACAGATACGCAGTATTTT,CASSVARDRGPRTDTQYF
TRBD1,TRBJ1-2,TRBV5-4,NA,TGTGCCAGCAGCTCGTCGGGACAGGGGCCCCTTGGCTACACCTTC,CASSSSGQGPLGYTF
TRBD1,TRBJ1-2,TRBV7-2,NA,TGTGCCAGCAGCCTGACAGGGGACTATGGCTACACCTTC,CASSLTGDYGYTF
NA,TRBJ1-1,TRBV4-2,few,TGTGCCAGCAGCCAAGATAGGGGTACTGTGGGAAGGGACACTGAAGCTTTCTTT,CASSQDRGTVGRDTEAFF
TRBD2,TRBJ2-7,TRBV7-2,NA,TGTGCCAGCAGCTTTGGAGTAGCGGGAGACTACGAGCAGTACTTC,CASSFGVAGDYEQYF
NA,TRBJ2-7,TRBV5-1,few,TGCGCCAGCAGCTTTACGAGGGACTCCCTCGAGCAGTACTTC,CASSFTRDSLEQYF
TRBD2,TRBJ2-3,TRBV7-2,NA,TGTGCCAGCAGCTCCTGGACTAGCGGGAGGGCCACAGATACGCAGTATTTT,CASSSWTSGRATDTQYF
NA,TRBJ2-7,TRBV5-1,NA,TGCGCCAGCAGCGCGGGACCCCCATTACGTGGCTCCTACGAGCAGTACTTC,CASSAGPPLRGSYEQYF
TRBD2,TRBJ2-1,TRBV7-3,NA,TGTGCCAGCAGCTGGGGGGGGAACAATGAGCAGTTCTTC,CASSWGGNNEQFF
NA,TRBJ1-2,TRBV19,NA,TGTGCCAGTACCCGAGGCGCAGGGAACTATGGCTACACCTTC,CASTRGAGNYGYTF
TRBD2,TRBJ2-5,TRBV19,NA,TGTGCCAGTAGCAAGAGCGGGAGTACAGAGACCCAGTACTTC,CASSKSGSTETQYF
NA,TRBJ1-2,TRBV6-1,NA,TGTGCCAGCAGTGAAGAGCAGGGTATGTTGTATGGCTACACCTTC,CASSEEQGMLYGYTF
TRBD1,TRBJ2-2,TRBV27,NA,TGTGCCAGCAGGCTCCAGGGGGCACGGGGCACCGGGGAGCTGTTTTTT,CASRLQGARGTGELFF
NA,TRBJ2-2,TRBV19,NA,TGTGCCAGTAGAAAAGGAGAACTGAACACCGGGGAGCTGTTTTTT,CASRKGELNTGELFF
NA,TRBJ1-3,TRBV5-6,NA,TGTGCCAGCAGCTTTTGGTCGCGGGGGCTCTCTGGAAACACCATATATTTT,CASSFWSRGLSGNTIYF
NA,TRBJ2-7,TRBV14,once,TGTGCCAGCAGCCAAGTGGGCGGGGTACGTTTGTACTTC,CASSQVGGVRLYF
NA,TRBJ1-4,TRBV15,once,TGTGCCACCAGCAGAGTAGGGGCAACTAATGAAAAACTGTTTTTT,CATSRVGATNEKLFF
TRBD2,TRBJ2-3,TRBV27,few,TGTGCCAGCAGTCCAAGAGGACTAGCGGGAGGGGGTACGCAGTATTTT,CASSPRGLAGGGTQYF
NA,TRBJ1-2,TRBV28,NA,TGTGCCAGCAGTTCCCCCCGGGGCGGGGGGGACTATGGCTACACCTTC,CASSSPRGGGDYGYTF
NA,TRBJ2-1,TRBV1,NA,TGCACCAGCAGCCAAGATCGGCGGGAGGGAAGTCTAATTCGCTCTCGGGGATACAATGAGCAGTTCTTC,CTSSQDRREGSLIRSRGYNEQFF
TRBD1,TRBJ2-7,TRBV6-1,NA,TGTGCCAGCACCCGAGACAGGGAAGCCTACGAGCAGTACTTC,CASTRDREAYEQYF
TRBD2,TRBJ2-5,TRBV28,once,TGTGCCAGCAGTTTAGGAGGACTAGCGGGGACAGGTGGGACCCAGTACTTC,CASSLGGLAGTGGTQYF
TRBD1,TRBJ1-5,TRBV28,NA,TGTGCCAGCAGTTCGGACAGGGGAAGATACAATCAGCCCCAGCATTTT,CASSSDRGRYNQPQHF
NA,TRBJ2-5,TRBV30,NA,TGTGCCTGGACTACACAGGCGTCAGGGGAGACCCAGTACTTC,CAWTTQASGETQYF
TRBD2,TRBJ2-7,TRBV5-4,NA,TGTGCCAGCAGCTTGAAGCTAGCGGGTACCTACGAGCAGTACTTC,CASSLKLAGTYEQYF
TRBD1,TRBJ1-1,TRBV9,few,TGTGCCAGCAGCGTCCTCCAGGGGGAAACTGAAGCTTTCTTT,CASSVLQGETEAFF